Listed below are T cell receptor beta chains from one sample, sequenced in a study of shared clonotypes between healthy human individuals. The assay was immunoSEQ multiplex PCR, and TCRdb's table has in-frame clones only and misses some. The sample holds 2.5 million or so clones, more than 90% seen once. Sequencing used naive CD4+ T cells sorted from blood. The receptors stem from a man aged 18 to 35 in good health. Each CDR3 is given with its conserved first and last residue. D genes are given only for firm matches. Expanded clones get a size class; other rows say once, few or many, or leave the size out.

>TRBJ1-4|TRBV6-5|NA|NA
CASQRLGLFF
TGTGCCAGCCAACGGCTCGGACTGTTTTTT
>TRBJ2-3|TRBV28|TRBD1|NA
CASSGTGFPDTQYF
TGTGCCAGCAGTGGGACAGGGTTCCCAGATACGCAGTATTTT
>TRBJ1-5|TRBV4-1|NA|once
CASSQPGALGNQPQHF
TGCGCCAGCAGCCAACCTGGAGCCCTGGGTAATCAGCCCCAGCATTTT
>TRBJ1-5|TRBV29-1|NA|NA
CSVAKGAALDQPQHF
TGCAGCGTTGCCAAAGGGGCCGCTCTTGATCAGCCCCAGCATTTT
>TRBJ1-5|TRBV6-1|NA|NA
CASSDDSNQPQHF
TGTGCCAGCAGCGACGACAGCAATCAGCCCCAGCATTTT
>TRBJ2-3|TRBV5-4|NA|NA
CASSTGYGAATSTDTQYF
TGTGCCAGCAGTACTGGGTATGGGGCGGCAACTAGCACAGATACGCAGTATTTT
>TRBJ2-2|TRBV7-2|NA|NA
CASSHSATGPTGELFF
TGTGCCAGCAGCCACTCGGCCACAGGCCCCACCGGGGAGCTGTTTTTT
>TRBJ2-7|TRBV10-3|NA|NA
CAIADSGVYEQYF
TGTGCCATCGCGGACAGTGGAGTCTACGAGCAGTACTTC
>TRBJ2-6|TRBV7-3|TRBD1|NA
CASSSGTGLGGANVLTF
TGTGCCAGCAGCTCCGGGACAGGGTTGGGTGGGGCCAACGTCCTGACTTTC
>TRBJ1-5|TRBV19|NA|NA
CASSIERERPQHF
TGTGCCAGTAGTATAGAAAGAGAGCGGCCCCAGCATTTT
>TRBJ2-7|TRBV4-2|NA|NA
CASSQAQDRDGNEQYF
TGTGCCAGCAGCCAAGCCCAGGACCGGGATGGGAACGAGCAGTACTTC
>TRBJ2-7|TRBV5-1|TRBD1|NA
CASSLEGQSLYEQYF
TGCGCCAGCAGCTTGGAGGGACAGTCACTCTACGAGCAGTACTTC
>TRBJ1-5|TRBV28|NA|NA
CASSLYWGGSNQPQHF
TGTGCCAGCAGTTTATACTGGGGAGGGAGCAATCAGCCCCAGCATTTT